This entry lists 11 T cell receptor beta chains sequenced from one sample in a study of brain T cells in children with intractable seizures. TCRdb's copy holds only in-frame clones and misses some; the assay was immunoSEQ multiplex PCR. The sample records approximately 60,000 clones, approximately 95% being singletons. Sequencing was performed on peripheral blood, taken at surgery. The origin of the receptors is a boy under three years old with focal cortical dysplasia and intractable seizures.

This rearrangement joins TRBV19 to TRBJ1-5; D might be TRBD1 (5 bases). Per the germline V gene, CDR1 is LNHDA and CDR2 is SQIVND (reference sequence). The CDR3 is 15 amino acids. Trimming took off 2 bases at V and 7 bases at J, with 15 bases between the two ends. CDR3 loop: CASSISGGGRQPQHF. Here the CDR3 DNA reads TGTGCCAGTAGTATATCTGGGGGTGGAAGGCAGCCCCAGCATTTT.

This chain uses TRBV28 with TRBJ2-1, with 7 bases identical to TRBD1. In germline, CDR1 is MDHEN, CDR2 SYDVKM. This CDR3 is built from 15 residues. The J segment lost 3 bases and the V segment lost 3 bases, leaving 5 bases of the junction unmatched. CDR3 amino acids: CASSFRQGFYNEQFF. The CDR3 DNA reads TGTGCCAGCAGTTTTAGACAGGGCTTCTACAATGAGCAGTTCTTC.

V gene TRBV5-1 combines with J gene TRBJ2-7, with D possibly TRBD1 on 6 matching bases. V lost 2 bases, J lost 2 bases, and 8 bases lay in between. Per germline, CDR1 SGHRS and CDR2 YFSETQ. The CDR3 has 13 amino acids. CDR3 in amino acids: CASSFSGAYEQYF. CDR3 in DNA: TGCGCCAGCAGCTTCTCAGGGGCCTACGAGCAGTACTTC.

V and J are TRBV2 and TRBJ1-6, with TRBD1 matching 9 bases. V was clipped by 5 bases and J by 5 bases; unmatched bases: 4. The length of the CDR3 is 15 residues. The germline gives CDR1 SNHLY, CDR2 FYNNEI. The chain's CDR3 is CASSFRQGDNSPLHF. The CDR3 bases are TGTGCCAGCAGTTTTAGACAGGGGGATAATTCACCCCTCCACTTT. Full variable domain (remainder filled in from reference TRBV2 and TRBJ1-6): EPEVTQTPSHQVTQMGQEVILRCVPISNHLYFYWYRQILGQKVEFLVSFYNNEISEKSEIFDDQFSVERPDGSNFTLKIRSTKLEDSAMYFCASSFRQGDNSPLHFGNGTRLTVT.

The V and J genes are TRBV27 and TRBJ1-1; D gene uncertain. This CDR3 comprises 14 residues. V lost 8 bases to trimming and J lost 2 bases, with 15 bases between them. The germline gives CDR1 MNHEY, CDR2 SMNVEV (reference sequence). CDR3 nucleotide sequence: TGTGCCAGCTCCTTCGGCCTCAGTAACACTGAAGCTTTCTTT. Residues: CASSFGLSNTEAFF.

The chain has TRBV10-3 and TRBJ1-1; 8 bases are a match to TRBD1. Germline V gives CDR1 ENHRY, CDR2 SYGVKD. V shed 6 bases and J 0 bases; nucleotides not matched to a gene: 6. This CDR3 comprises 15 residues. In DNA, the CDR3 is TGTGCCATCAGGGACAGGGACCAACTGAACACTGAAGCTTTCTTT. Amino acid sequence: CAIRDRDQLNTEAFF.

J is TRBJ2-2 and V is TRBV19, with D perhaps matching TRBD1 or TRBD2 (5 bases each). Deletions cut 1 base from V and 4 bases from J, with 10 bases between. The germline V gene encodes CDR1 LNHDA and CDR2 SQIVND (reference sequence). CDR3 size: 15 residues. CDR3 DNA: TGTGCCAGTAGTATAGCTGGGACGGGCACCGGGGAGCTGTTTTTT. Protein: CASSIAGTGTGELFF.

The chain combines TRBV5-8 with TRBJ2-5, with D unresolved. V shed 7 bases and J shed 6 bases, with 16 bases lying between them. Germline CDR1 reads SGHTS; CDR2 reads YDEGEE. The CDR3 totals 13 residues. The CDR3 here is CASHVPQLKTQYF. DNA of the CDR3: TGTGCCAGCCACGTCCCTCAGTTGAAGACCCAGTACTTC.

The chain links TRBV7-2 to TRBJ1-2; 8 nucleotides align to TRBD1. The CDR3 has 19 residues. Germline V gene lookup returns CDR1 SGHTA and CDR2 FQGNSA. V lost 0 bases and J lost 4; bases outside the gene matches: 16. For the CDR3, the DNA is TGTGCCAGCAGCTTAGCTCCCGGGACAGGCGGAATCAAAGTCTATGGCTACACCTTC. Its protein is CASSLAPGTGGIKVYGYTF.

The chain employs TRBV19 and TRBJ2-5; D unresolved. The germline V gene has CDR1 LNHDA and CDR2 SQIVND (reference sequence). Trimming removed 0 bases from V and 6 bases from J, with 8 bases in between. The length of the CDR3 is 13 residues. CDR3 protein: CASSIEGTKTQYF. The CDR3 coding sequence is TGTGCCAGTAGTATAGAAGGTACGAAGACCCAGTACTTC.

In DNA, the CDR3 is TGTGCCAGCAGCTTAGTAGCAGGGGTTAATCAGCCCCAGCATTTT. This gives the protein CASSLVAGVNQPQHF. The rearrangement joins TRBV7-2 to TRBJ1-5, with a tentative D call TRBD1 (6 bases). V lost 1 base and J 4 bases, leaving 11 bases between the germline ends. The length of the CDR3 is 15 residues. Germline V gene lookup returns CDR1 SGHTA and CDR2 FQGNSA.